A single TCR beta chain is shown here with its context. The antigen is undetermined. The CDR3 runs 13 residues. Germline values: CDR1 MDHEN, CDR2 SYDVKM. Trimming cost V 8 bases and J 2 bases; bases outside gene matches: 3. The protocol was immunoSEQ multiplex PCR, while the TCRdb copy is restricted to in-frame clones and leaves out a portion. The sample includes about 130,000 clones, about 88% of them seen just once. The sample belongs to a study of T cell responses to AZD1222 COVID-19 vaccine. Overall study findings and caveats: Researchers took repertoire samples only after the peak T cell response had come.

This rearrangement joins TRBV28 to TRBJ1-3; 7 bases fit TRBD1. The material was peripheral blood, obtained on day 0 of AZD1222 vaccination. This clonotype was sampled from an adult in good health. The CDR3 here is CASGGQTGNTIYF. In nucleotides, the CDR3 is TGTGCCAGCGGGGGACAGACTGGAAACACCATATATTTT.